This T cell receptor (beta chain) was retrieved from a study of T cell responses to AZD1222 COVID-19 vaccine. Study-wide results and caveats: Spike-specific TCR breadth rose after two AZD1222 doses, and depth rose as well. Vaccine-associated CD4 TCRs ranged over spike, dominating at 160-218 and 743-854.

This CDR3 has 14 residues. Trimming removed 1 base at V and 4 bases at J, with 7 bases between. CDR1 is SEHNR, CDR2 FQNEAQ, per germline (reference sequence). Measured with immunoSEQ multiplex PCR; TCRdb has only the in-frame clones, and not every one. The sample includes 100,000 or so clones, 86% of them seen just once. This clone has only one observation. Its matching antigen is unknown. V usage is TRBV7-9 and J usage is TRBJ1-4, with D maybe TRBD1 (5 bases). This clonotype originated in an adult in good health. The material sequenced was peripheral blood, taken on day 0 of AZD1222 vaccination. The CDR3: CASSLGQNNEKLFF. As DNA, the CDR3 is TGTGCCAGCAGCTTAGGACAGAATAATGAAAAACTGTTTTTT.